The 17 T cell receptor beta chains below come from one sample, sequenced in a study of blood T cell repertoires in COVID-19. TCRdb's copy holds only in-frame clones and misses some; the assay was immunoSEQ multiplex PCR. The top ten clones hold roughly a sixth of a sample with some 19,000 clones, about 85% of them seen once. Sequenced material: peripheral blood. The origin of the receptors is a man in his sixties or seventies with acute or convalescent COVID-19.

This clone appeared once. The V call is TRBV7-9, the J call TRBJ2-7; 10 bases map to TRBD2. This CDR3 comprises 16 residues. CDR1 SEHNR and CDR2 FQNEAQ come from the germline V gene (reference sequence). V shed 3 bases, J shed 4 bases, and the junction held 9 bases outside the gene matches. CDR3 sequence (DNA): TGTGCCAGCAGCTTGGGGAGCGGGAGGGCCAGTTACGAGCAGTACTTC. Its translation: CASSLGSGRASYEQYF.

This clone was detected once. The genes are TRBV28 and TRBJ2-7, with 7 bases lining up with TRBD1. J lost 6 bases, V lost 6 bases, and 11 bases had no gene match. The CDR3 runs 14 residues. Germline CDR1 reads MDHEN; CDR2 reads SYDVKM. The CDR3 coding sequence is TGTGCCAGCAGCCCAGGACAGGCGACGGTCGAGCAGTACTTC. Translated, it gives CASSPGQATVEQYF.

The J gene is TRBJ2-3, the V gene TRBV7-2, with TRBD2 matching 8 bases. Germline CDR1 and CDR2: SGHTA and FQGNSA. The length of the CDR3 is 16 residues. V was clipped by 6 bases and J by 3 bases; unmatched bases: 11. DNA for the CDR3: TGTGCCAGCAGAACCCGGGGGGGAGATGAGACAGATACGCAGTATTTT. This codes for CASRTRGGDETDTQYF.

The CDR3 region has the DNA TGTGCCAGCAGCTTAGAAGCTAGCGGCGAGCAGTACTTC. It translates to CASSLEASGEQYF. V is TRBV11-3 and J is TRBJ2-7, with 7 bases that match TRBD2. The CDR3 totals 13 residues. Germline CDR1 is SGHNT and CDR2 is YENEEA. Trimming at V came to 0 bases and at J to 6 bases, leaving 2 bases not matched to a gene.

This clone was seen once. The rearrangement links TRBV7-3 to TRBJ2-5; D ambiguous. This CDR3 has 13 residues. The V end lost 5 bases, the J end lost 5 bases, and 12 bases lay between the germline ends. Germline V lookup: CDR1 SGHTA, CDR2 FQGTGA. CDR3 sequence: CASSRGVSETQYF. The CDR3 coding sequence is TGTGCCAGCAGCCGCGGAGTATCCGAGACCCAGTACTTC.

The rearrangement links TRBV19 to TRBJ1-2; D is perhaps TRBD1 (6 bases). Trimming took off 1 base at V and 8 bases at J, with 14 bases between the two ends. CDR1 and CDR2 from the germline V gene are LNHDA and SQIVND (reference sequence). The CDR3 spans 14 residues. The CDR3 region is CASSIGHRAVGYTF. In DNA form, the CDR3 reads TGTGCCAGTAGTATAGGCCACAGGGCTGTGGGCTACACCTTC.

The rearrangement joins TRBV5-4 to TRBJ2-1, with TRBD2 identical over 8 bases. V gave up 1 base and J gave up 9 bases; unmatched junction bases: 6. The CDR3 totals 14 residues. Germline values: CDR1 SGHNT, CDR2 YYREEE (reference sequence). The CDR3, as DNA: TGTGCCAGCAGCTTGCCGGGACTAGGTGGTGAGCAGTTCTTC. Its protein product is CASSLPGLGGEQFF.

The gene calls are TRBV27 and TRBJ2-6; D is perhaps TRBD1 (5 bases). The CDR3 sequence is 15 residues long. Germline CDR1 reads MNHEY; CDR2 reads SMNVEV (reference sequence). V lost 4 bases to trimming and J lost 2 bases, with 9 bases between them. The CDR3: CASSSETAGANVLTF. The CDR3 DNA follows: TGTGCCAGCAGTTCTGAGACAGCTGGGGCCAACGTCCTGACTTTC. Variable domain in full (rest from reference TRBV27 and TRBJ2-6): EAQVTQNPRYLITVTGKKLTVTCSQNMNHEYMSWYRQDPGLGLRQIYYSMNVEVTDKGDVPEGYKVSRKEKRNFPLILESPSPNQTSLYFCASSSETAGANVLTFGAGSRLTVL.

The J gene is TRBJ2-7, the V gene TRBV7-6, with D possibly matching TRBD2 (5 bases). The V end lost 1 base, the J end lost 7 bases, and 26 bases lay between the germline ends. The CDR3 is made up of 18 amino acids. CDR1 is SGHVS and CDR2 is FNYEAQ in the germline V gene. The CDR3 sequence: CASSLDLVAAGGPGEQYF. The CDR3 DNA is TGTGCCAGCAGCTTAGATTTGGTGGCGGCAGGCGGCCCGGGAGAGCAGTACTTC. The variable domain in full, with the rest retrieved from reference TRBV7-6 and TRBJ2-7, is GAGVSQSPRYKVTKRGQDVALRCDPISGHVSLYWYRQALGQGPEFLTYFNYEAQQDKSGLPNDRFSAERPEGSISTLTIQRTEQRDSAMYRCASSLDLVAAGGPGEQYFGPGTRLTVT.

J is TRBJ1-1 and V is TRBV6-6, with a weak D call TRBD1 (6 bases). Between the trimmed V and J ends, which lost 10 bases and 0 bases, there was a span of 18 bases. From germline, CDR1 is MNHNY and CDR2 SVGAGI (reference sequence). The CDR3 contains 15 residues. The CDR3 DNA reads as TGTGCCATCTCCAGACAGGTCCAAATGAACACTGAAGCTTTCTTT. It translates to CAISRQVQMNTEAFF.

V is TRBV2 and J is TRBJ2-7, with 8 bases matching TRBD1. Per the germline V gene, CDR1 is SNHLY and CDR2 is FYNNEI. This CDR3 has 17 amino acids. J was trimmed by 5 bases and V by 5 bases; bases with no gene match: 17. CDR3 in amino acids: CASSLLGQGITLDEQYF. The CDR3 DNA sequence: TGTGCCAGCAGTCTCTTAGGACAGGGAATAACCCTTGACGAGCAGTACTTC.

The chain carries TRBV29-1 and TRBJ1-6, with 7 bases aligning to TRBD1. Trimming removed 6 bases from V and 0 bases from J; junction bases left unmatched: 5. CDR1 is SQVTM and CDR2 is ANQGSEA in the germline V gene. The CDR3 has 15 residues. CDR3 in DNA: TGCAGCGTCCAGACAGGGAGCTCCTATAATTCACCCCTCCACTTT. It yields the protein CSVQTGSSYNSPLHF.

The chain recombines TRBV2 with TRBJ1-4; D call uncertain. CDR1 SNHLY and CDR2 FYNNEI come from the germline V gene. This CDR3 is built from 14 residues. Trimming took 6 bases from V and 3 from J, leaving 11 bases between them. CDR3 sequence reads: CASSLGVANEKLFF. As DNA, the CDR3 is TGTGCCAGCAGCCTGGGAGTGGCTAATGAAAAACTGTTTTTT. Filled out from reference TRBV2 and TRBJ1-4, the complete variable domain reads EPEVTQTPSHQVTQMGQEVILRCVPISNHLYFYWYRQILGQKVEFLVSFYNNEISEKSEIFDDQFSVERPDGSNFTLKIRSTKLEDSAMYFCASSLGVANEKLFFGSGTQLSVL.

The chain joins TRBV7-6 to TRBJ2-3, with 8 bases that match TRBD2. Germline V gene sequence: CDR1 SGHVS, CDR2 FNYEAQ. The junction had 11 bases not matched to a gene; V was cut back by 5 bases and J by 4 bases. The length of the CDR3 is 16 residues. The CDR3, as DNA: TGTGCCAGCAGCCCCCTTACCAGCGGGAGTGCAGATACGCAGTATTTT. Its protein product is CASSPLTSGSADTQYF.

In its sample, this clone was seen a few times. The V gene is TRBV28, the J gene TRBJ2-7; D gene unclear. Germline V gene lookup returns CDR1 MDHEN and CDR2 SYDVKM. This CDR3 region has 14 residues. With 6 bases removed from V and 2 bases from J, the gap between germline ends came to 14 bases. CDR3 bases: TGTGCCAGCAGATCTACCGGTTTTCCCTACGAGCAGTACTTC. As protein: CASRSTGFPYEQYF.

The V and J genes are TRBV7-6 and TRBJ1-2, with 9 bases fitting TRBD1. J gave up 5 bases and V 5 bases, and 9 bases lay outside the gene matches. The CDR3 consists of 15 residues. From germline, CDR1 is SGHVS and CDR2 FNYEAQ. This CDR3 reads CASSPGGQGGYGYTF. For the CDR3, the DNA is TGTGCCAGCAGCCCAGGGGGACAGGGAGGGTATGGCTACACCTTC.

Here the CDR3 reads CASSPGLQASSYNEQFF. DNA for the CDR3: TGTGCCAGCTCACCGGGCTTACAGGCAAGCTCCTACAATGAGCAGTTCTTC. The rearrangement joins TRBV18 to TRBJ2-1; the D gene is possibly TRBD1 (5 bases). Trimming cost V 3 bases and J 0 bases, with 15 bases left between them. The germline CDR1 and CDR2 sequences are KGHSH and LQKENI. The CDR3 totals 17 residues.